This TCR beta chain comes out of a study of OX40 agonist ivuxolimab in advanced cancers. Across the whole study: Patients treated during dose escalation were battling hepatocellular carcinoma, melanoma, renal cell or head and neck cancer. Notes on the study in general: More expanded clones were seen, on average, in CD8+ T cells than in CD4+.

The data were produced by immunoSEQ multiplex PCR, yet TCRdb's version contains in-frame clones alone and is incomplete. The table includes almost 15,000 clones, approximately 80% detected once. Comments on this clone: Its antigen remains unidentified.

The CDR3 sequence is 16 residues long. Per germline, CDR1 MNHNY and CDR2 SVGAGI (reference sequence). Trimming stripped 5 bases from V and 0 bases from J, with 14 bases between. The TCR was taken from an adult with an advanced solid tumor such as melanoma, head and neck, liver or kidney cancer. The chain uses TRBV6-6 and TRBJ1-5; D possibly corresponds to TRBD1 (5 bases). The sample consisted of CD4+ or CD8+ T cells sorted from blood, taken in a trial of the OX40 agonist ivuxolimab. The CDR3 is CASSPIDSPSNQPQHF. For the CDR3, the DNA is TGTGCCAGCAGTCCAATTGACAGCCCTAGCAATCAGCCCCAGCATTTT.